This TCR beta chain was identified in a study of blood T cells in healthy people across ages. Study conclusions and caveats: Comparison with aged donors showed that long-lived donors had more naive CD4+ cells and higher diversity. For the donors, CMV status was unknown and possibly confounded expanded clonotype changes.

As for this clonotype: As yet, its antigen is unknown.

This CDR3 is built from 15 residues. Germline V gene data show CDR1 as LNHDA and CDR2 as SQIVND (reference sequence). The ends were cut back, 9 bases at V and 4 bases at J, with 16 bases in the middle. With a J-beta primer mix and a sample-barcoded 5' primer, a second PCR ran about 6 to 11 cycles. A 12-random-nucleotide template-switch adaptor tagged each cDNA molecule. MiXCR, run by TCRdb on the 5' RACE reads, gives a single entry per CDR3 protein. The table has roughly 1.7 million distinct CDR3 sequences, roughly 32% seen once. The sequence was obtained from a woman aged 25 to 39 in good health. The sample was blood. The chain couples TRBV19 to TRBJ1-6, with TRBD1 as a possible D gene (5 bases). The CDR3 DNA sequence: TGTGCCAGCACCTTCCGGGACGGTTATAATTCACCCCTCCACTTT. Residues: CASTFRDGYNSPLHF.